The entry below gives a single T cell receptor beta chain sequence along with its context. The clone's antigen remains unknown. No base qualities exist here, and no much larger clone lies one base off it. Ficoll-Paque density gradient centrifugation was used to isolate PBMCs. The sample is drawn from a study of T-cell memory formation after mild COVID-19 (dated by TCRdb to the early 2020s). Background on the whole study: TCR sequence clusters from the two donors were found to be largely donor specific. In a couple of donors, T-cell clones that expanded and contracted after mild COVID-19 were tracked by sequencing TCRalpha and TCRbeta repertoires over time. Two young, previously healthy adult volunteers, one female and one male, were included in the cohort. Summary of the overall study and its limitations: The detection of some responding clones in pre-infection memory suggests that pre-existing cross-reactive memory T cells joined the SARS-CoV-2 response. Contracting CD4+ clones turned up mainly in the CM and EM memory subsets, whereas EMRA was where CD8+ clones were enriched. Only a couple of mild cases were covered by the study, and larger cohorts that include severe cases with pre-infection samples were considered necessary. SARS-CoV-2 specificity was not confirmed for the second-wave clones peaking on day 37. From day 15 to 85, contracting clones showed balanced CD4/CD8 phenotypes, whereas a second wave of clones that expanded from day 15 to 37 leaned towards CD4+.

Instrument used: Illumina NovaSeq 6000. cDNA libraries for TCRalpha and TCRbeta were prepared by 5'RACE using constant-segment primers, with sample barcodes and unique molecular identifiers added. Trizol reagent was used to extract RNA from every sample. Amplification of the libraries took two PCR steps, and the second step added a second sample barcode plus Illumina TruSeq adapters. Sequencing of libraries was performed on an Illumina NovaSeq with 2 x 150 bp paired-end reads. The original methods were these. Reads were demultiplexed and collapsed into UMI-guided consensus sequences with migec v1.2.7. Using mixcr v2.1.11, UMI consensuses were aligned to TRA and TRB V and J templates and then assembled into clonotypes. A clonotype was counted as expanded or contracted only when both edgeR and NoisET called the clonotype significant, with the noise models trained on biological replicates. For edgeR calls, the thresholds were a false discovery rate-adjusted p below 0.01 and a log2 fold-change of 1. As an exploratory analysis of dynamics, max-normalized trajectories of the 1000 most abundant clonotypes were examined with PCA combined with hierarchical clustering. Each responding clone was given a CD4 or CD8 phenotype based on the CD4+ and CD8+ repertoires, which had been sequenced separately. The public reads were reprocessed in TCRdb via fastp at Q25 and MiXCR, keeping in-frame beta chains. Each CDR3 protein gets just one entry, which takes the most common genes and DNA from the rows behind it. TCRdb's processing, not the authors' own work, is the source of the V and J calls. The sample profile shows about 430,000 distinct CDR3 sequences; more than 20% of them were found once. About 8.7% of the sample rests with the top ten.

The germline V gene sets CDR1 to SGDLS and CDR2 to YYNGEE. The CDR3 numbers 14 residues from cysteine through phenylalanine. Only the CDR3 DNA is retained, 42 bases long and in frame from the first base. Trimming at the junction amounts to 3 bases on V and 5 bases on J, and the germline ends lie 12 bases apart. The rearrangement combines TRBV9 with TRBJ2-1; 5 matching bases give a weak D call of TRBD1. The source material was PBMCs or a T cell subset sorted from them (not recorded which). This TCR was sampled from an adult woman who had mild COVID-19 (a few samples of this study predate the infection). The sample titles of this study are shuffled in the database, so cell type and time point are left out; the donor was told from shared clones. The base sequence is TGTGCCAGCAGCGGCAGGGTTCCCGACAATGAGCAGTTCTTC. Its protein reads: CASSGRVPDNEQFF.